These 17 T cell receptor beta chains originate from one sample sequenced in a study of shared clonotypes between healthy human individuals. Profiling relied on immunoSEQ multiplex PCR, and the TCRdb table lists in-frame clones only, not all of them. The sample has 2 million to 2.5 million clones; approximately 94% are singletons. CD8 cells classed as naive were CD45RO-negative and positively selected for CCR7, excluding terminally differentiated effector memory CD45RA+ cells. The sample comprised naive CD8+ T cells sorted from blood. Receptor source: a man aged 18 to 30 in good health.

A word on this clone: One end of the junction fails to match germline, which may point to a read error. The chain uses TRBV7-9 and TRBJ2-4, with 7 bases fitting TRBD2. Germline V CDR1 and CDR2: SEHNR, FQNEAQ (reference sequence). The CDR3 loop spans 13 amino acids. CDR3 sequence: CASTLEERGIQYF. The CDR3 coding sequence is TGTGCCAGCACCTTAGAAGAGCGGGGCATTCAGTACTTC.

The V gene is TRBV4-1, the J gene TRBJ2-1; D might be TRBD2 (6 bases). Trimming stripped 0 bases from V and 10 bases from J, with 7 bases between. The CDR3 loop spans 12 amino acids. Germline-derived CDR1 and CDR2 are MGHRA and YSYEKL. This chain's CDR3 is CASSQERGEQFF. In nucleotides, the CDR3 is TGCGCCAGCAGCCAAGAGCGGGGAGAGCAGTTCTTC.

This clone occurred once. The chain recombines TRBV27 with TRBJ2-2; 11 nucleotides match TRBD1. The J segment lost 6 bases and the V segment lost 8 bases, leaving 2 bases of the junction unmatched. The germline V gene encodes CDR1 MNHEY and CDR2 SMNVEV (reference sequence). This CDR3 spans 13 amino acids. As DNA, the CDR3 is TGTGCCAGCCGGGGACAGGGGGCCGGGGAGCTGTTTTTT. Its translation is CASRGQGAGELFF.

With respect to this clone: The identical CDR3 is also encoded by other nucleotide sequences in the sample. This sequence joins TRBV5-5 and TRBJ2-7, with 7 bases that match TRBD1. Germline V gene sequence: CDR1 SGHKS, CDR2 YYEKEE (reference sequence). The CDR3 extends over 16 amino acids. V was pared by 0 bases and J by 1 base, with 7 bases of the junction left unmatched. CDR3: CASSLGGAGGSYEQYF. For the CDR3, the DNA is TGTGCCAGCAGCTTGGGTGGAGCAGGGGGATCCTACGAGCAGTACTTC.

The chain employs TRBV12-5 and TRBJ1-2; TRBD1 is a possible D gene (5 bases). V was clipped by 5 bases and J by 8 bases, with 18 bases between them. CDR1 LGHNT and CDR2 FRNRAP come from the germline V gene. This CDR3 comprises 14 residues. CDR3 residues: CASGRTGTRGGYTF. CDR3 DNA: TGTGCTAGTGGTCGAACCGGGACGAGGGGCGGCTACACCTTC.

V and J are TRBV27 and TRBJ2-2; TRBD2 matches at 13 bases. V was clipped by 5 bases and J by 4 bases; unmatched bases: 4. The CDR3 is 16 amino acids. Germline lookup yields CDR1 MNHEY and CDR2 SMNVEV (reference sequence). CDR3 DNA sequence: TGTGCCAGCAGTCGCGGGACTAGCGGGGTCACCGGGGAGCTGTTTTTT. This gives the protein CASSRGTSGVTGELFF.

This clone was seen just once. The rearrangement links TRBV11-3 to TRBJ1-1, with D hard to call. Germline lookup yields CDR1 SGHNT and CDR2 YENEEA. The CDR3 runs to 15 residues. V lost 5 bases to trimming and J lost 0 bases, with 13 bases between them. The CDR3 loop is CASSPHGGMNTEAFF. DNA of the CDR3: TGTGCCAGCAGCCCCCATGGCGGGATGAACACTGAAGCTTTCTTT.

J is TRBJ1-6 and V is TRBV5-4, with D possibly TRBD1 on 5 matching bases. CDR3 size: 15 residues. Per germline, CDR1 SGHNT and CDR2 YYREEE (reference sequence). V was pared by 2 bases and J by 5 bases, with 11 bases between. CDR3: CASSFGGDHNSPLHF. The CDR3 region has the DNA TGTGCCAGCAGCTTTGGGGGGGATCATAATTCACCCCTCCACTTT.

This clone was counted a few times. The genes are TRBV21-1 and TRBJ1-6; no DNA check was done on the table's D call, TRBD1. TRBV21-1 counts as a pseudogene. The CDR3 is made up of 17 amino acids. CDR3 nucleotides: TGTGCCAGCAGCAAAGAAAGGAGGGACAGGGGGCCTTCACCCCTCCACTTT. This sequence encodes CASSKERRDRGPSPLHF.

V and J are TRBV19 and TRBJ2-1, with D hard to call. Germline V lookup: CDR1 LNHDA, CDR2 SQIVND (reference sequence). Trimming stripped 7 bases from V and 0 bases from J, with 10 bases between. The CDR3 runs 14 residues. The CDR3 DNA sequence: TGTGCCAGTACGCCACGCGGCTCCTACAATGAGCAGTTCTTC. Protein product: CASTPRGSYNEQFF.

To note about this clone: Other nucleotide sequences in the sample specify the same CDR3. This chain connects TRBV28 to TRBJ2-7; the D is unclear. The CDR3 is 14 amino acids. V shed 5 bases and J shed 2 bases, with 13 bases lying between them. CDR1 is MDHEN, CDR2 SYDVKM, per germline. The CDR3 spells CASSLSGSAYEQYF. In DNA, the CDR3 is TGTGCCAGCAGTCTAAGTGGTTCCGCCTACGAGCAGTACTTC.

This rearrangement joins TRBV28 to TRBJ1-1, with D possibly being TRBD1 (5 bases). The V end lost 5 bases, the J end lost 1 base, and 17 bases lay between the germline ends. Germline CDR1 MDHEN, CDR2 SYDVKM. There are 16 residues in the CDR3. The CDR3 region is CASSVQAPPGNTEAFF. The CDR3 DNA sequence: TGTGCCAGCAGTGTACAGGCCCCCCCGGGGAACACTGAAGCTTTCTTT.

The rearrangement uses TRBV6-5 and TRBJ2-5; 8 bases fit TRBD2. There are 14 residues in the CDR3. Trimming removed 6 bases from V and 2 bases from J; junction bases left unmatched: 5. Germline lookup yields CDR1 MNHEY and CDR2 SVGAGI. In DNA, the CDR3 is TGTGCCAGCAGGGTTAGCGGGGAACAAGAGACCCAGTACTTC. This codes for CASRVSGEQETQYF.

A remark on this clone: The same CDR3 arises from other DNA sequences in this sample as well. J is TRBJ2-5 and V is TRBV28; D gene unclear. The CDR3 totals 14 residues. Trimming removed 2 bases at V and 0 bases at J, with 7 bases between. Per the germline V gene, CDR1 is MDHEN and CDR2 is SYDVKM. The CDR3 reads CASSLAADQETQYF. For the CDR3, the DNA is TGTGCCAGCAGTTTAGCGGCAGACCAAGAGACCCAGTACTTC. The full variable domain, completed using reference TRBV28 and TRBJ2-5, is DVKVTQSSRYLVKRTGEKVFLECVQDMDHENMFWYRQDPGLGLRLIYFSYDVKMKEKGDIPEGYSVSREKKERFSLILESASTNQTSMYLCASSLAADQETQYFGPGTRLLVL.

The CDR3 loop reads CASSSFAGRGSGELFF. CDR3 nucleotides: TGTGCCAGCAGCTCCTTCGCGGGGCGCGGGAGCGGGGAGCTGTTTTTT. The genes are TRBV7-3 and TRBJ2-2; 7 bases are a match to TRBD2. The CDR3 runs to 16 residues. Germline V lookup: CDR1 SGHTA, CDR2 FQGTGA. V was clipped by 4 bases and J by 7 bases; unmatched bases: 12. The variable domain in full, completed from reference TRBV7-3 and TRBJ2-2, reads GAGVSQTPSNKVTEKGKYVELRCDPISGHTALYWYRQSLGQGPEFLIYFQGTGAADDSGLPNDRFFAVRPEGSVSTLKIQRTERGDSAVYLCASSSFAGRGSGELFFGEGSRLTVL.

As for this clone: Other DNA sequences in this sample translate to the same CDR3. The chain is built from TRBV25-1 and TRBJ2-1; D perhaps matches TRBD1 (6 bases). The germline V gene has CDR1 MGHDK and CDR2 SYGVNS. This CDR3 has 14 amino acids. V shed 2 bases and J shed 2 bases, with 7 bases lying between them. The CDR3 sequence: CASSEGGAYNEQFF. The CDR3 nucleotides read TGTGCCAGCAGTGAAGGGGGCGCCTACAATGAGCAGTTCTTC.

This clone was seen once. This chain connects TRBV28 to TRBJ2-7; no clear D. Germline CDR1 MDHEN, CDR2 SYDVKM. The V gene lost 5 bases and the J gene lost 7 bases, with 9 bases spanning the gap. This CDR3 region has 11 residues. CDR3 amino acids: CASSTTEEQYF. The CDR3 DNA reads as TGTGCCAGCAGTACAACCGAAGAGCAGTACTTC.